These 32 T cell receptor beta chains were all obtained from the same sample, sequenced in a study of blood T cell repertoires in COVID-19. Method: immunoSEQ multiplex PCR; TCRdb's copy keeps in-frame clones and lacks some. Here the sample spans fewer than 300,000 clones, 90% being singletons. Input material: peripheral blood. The receptors were gathered from a woman aged 50 to 65 with COVID-19, enrolled during active disease.

CDR3 nucleotide sequence: TGTGCCAGCACCACCCACCCGGACAGGTCCTACGAGCAGTACTTC. This codes for CASTTHPDRSYEQYF. The J gene is TRBJ2-7, the V gene TRBV5-4, with 7 nucleotides matching TRBD1. Germline CDR1 SGHNT, CDR2 YYREEE (reference sequence). CDR3 length: 15 residues. Losses at the gene ends were 6 bases for V and 1 base for J; bases not matched to a gene: 10.

J is TRBJ2-7 and V is TRBV4-1; 14 bases map to TRBD2. This CDR3 has 16 residues. CDR1 and CDR2 from the germline V gene are MGHRA and YSYEKL. V shed 3 bases and J 2 bases; nucleotides not matched to a gene: 3. The CDR3 nucleotides are TGCGCCAGCAGCCAGGGGACTAGCGGGAGACCCTACGAGCAGTACTTC. Protein: CASSQGTSGRPYEQYF.

The chain has TRBV27 and TRBJ2-3; 10 bases are a match to TRBD1. CDR3 size: 18 residues. Per germline, CDR1 MNHEY and CDR2 SMNVEV (reference sequence). Losses at the gene ends were 2 bases for V and 2 bases for J; bases not matched to a gene: 10. CDR3 sequence: CASSLSLAGTGATDTQYF. Written as DNA, the CDR3 is TGTGCCAGCAGTTTAAGCCTCGCAGGGACAGGGGCCACAGATACGCAGTATTTT.

This chain connects TRBV2 to TRBJ2-3; TRBD2 aligns across 8 bases. Losses at the gene ends were 6 bases for V and 3 bases for J; bases not matched to a gene: 5. CDR3 length: 14 amino acids. Germline V gene sequence: CDR1 SNHLY, CDR2 FYNNEI. CDR3 sequence (DNA): TGTGCCAGCAGGAAAGCGGGAGTTACAGATACGCAGTATTTT. Translating gives CASRKAGVTDTQYF.

V is TRBV6-6 and J is TRBJ1-2, with TRBD1 identical over 10 bases. V was clipped by 6 bases and J by 7 bases; unmatched bases: 8. Per germline, CDR1 MNHNY and CDR2 SVGAGI (reference sequence). The CDR3 loop spans 14 amino acids. This CDR3 is CASSSGTGAFGYTF. Written as DNA, the CDR3 is TGTGCCAGCAGCTCCGGGACAGGGGCGTTTGGCTACACCTTC.

This clone has only one observation. The rearrangement joins TRBV5-5 to TRBJ2-3, with D possibly being TRBD1 (5 bases). The CDR3 consists of 15 residues. Germline CDR1 reads SGHKS; CDR2 reads YYEKEE (reference sequence). The V end was cut by 1 base, the J end by 0 bases, with 9 bases between. The CDR3: CASSLWGFSTDTQYF. DNA of the CDR3: TGTGCCAGCAGCTTGTGGGGCTTTAGCACAGATACGCAGTATTTT.

This chain connects TRBV2 to TRBJ2-7, with a tentative D call TRBD2 (6 bases). Germline assignment: CDR1 SNHLY and CDR2 FYNNEI. Deletions cut 6 bases from V and 3 bases from J, with 12 bases between. This CDR3 comprises 13 residues. CDR3 sequence reads: CASSDSGVYEQYF. CDR3 sequence (DNA): TGTGCCAGCAGCGACTCGGGAGTCTACGAGCAGTACTTC.

The rearrangement uses TRBV6-4 and TRBJ2-1, with D maybe TRBD1 (5 bases). The V gene's germline CDR1 is MRHNA and CDR2 SNTAGT. CDR3 size: 14 residues. Trimming cost V 0 bases and J 4 bases, with 7 bases left between them. CDR3 in amino acids: CASSDSGQYNEQFF. CDR3 DNA sequence: TGTGCCAGCAGTGACTCGGGGCAGTACAATGAGCAGTTCTTC.

The CDR3 loop reads CATSRDLGRPEAFF. The CDR3 DNA follows: TGTGCCACCAGCAGAGATTTAGGGAGGCCTGAAGCTTTCTTT. The chain employs TRBV15 and TRBJ1-1; D call uncertain. Germline V gene lookup returns CDR1 LNHNV and CDR2 YYDKDF (reference sequence). Trimming took off 0 bases at V and 6 bases at J, with 11 bases between the two ends. This CDR3 has 14 residues.

The gene calls are TRBV5-6 and TRBJ1-1; a possible D gene is TRBD1 (5 bases). The length of the CDR3 is 16 residues. V dropped 3 bases and J dropped 1 base, with 16 bases sitting between them. The germline V gene has CDR1 SGHDT and CDR2 YYEEEE. CDR3: CASSSRPGFWNTEAFF. The CDR3 bases are TGTGCCAGCAGCTCCAGACCAGGGTTTTGGAACACTGAAGCTTTCTTT.

The genes are TRBV4-1 and TRBJ2-5; 15 bases align to TRBD2. This CDR3 has 17 residues. Germline assignment: CDR1 MGHRA and CDR2 YSYEKL. The J segment lost 2 bases and the V segment lost 0 bases, leaving 1 base of the junction unmatched. CDR3 nucleotides: TGCGCCAGCAGCCAAGACGGACTAGCGGGAGGGCAAGAGACCCAGTACTTC. It is translated as CASSQDGLAGGQETQYF.

The genes are TRBV19 and TRBJ2-1; TRBD1 is a possible D gene (6 bases). The V and J ends lost 6 bases and 3 bases respectively, with 12 bases between them. The CDR3 runs 14 residues. Germline assignment: CDR1 LNHDA and CDR2 SQIVND (reference sequence). CDR3 in amino acids: CASRLGQSYNEQFF. The CDR3 region has the DNA TGTGCCAGTAGACTTGGACAGAGCTACAATGAGCAGTTCTTC.

V usage is TRBV5-4 and J usage is TRBJ2-7, with D unresolved. This CDR3 region has 16 residues. Between the trimmed V and J ends, which lost 3 bases and 3 bases, there was a span of 19 bases. Germline assignment: CDR1 SGHNT and CDR2 YYREEE (reference sequence). In DNA form, the CDR3 reads TGTGCCAGCAGCTCCCTAATGATGGCAGGCTACTACGAGCAGTACTTC. It is translated as CASSSLMMAGYYEQYF. The full variable domain, completed using reference TRBV5-4 and TRBJ2-7, is ETGVTQSPTHLIKTRGQQVTLRCSSQSGHNTVSWYQQALGQGPQFIFQYYREEENGRGNFPPRFSGLQFPNYSSELNVNALELDDSALYLCASSSLMMAGYYEQYFGPGTRLTVT.

This CDR3 is CASSPDRGSNQPQHF. CDR3 coding DNA: TGTGCCAGCAGTCCGGACAGGGGTAGCAATCAGCCCCAGCATTTT. The V gene is TRBV6-5, the J gene TRBJ1-5; 9 bases line up with TRBD1. Germline loops: CDR1 MNHEY, CDR2 SVGAGI. Trimming removed 5 bases from V and 0 bases from J; junction bases left unmatched: 2. The length of the CDR3 is 15 residues.

This chain uses TRBV29-1 with TRBJ1-1; D perhaps matches TRBD1 (6 bases). Germline CDR1 is SQVTM and CDR2 is ANQGSEA. V was pared by 6 bases and J by 4 bases, with 15 bases between. The CDR3 is made up of 13 amino acids. CDR3 protein: CSVGAGVSTEAFF. As DNA, the CDR3 is TGCAGCGTGGGAGCAGGGGTCTCCACTGAAGCTTTCTTT.

This sequence joins TRBV7-9 and TRBJ2-1, with D possibly TRBD2 on 6 matching bases. Germline V gene lookup returns CDR1 SEHNR and CDR2 FQNEAQ (reference sequence). The CDR3 has 13 residues. Trimming removed 1 base at V and 10 bases at J, with 11 bases between. The CDR3 DNA reads as TGTGCCAGCAGCTTAGTTACGGGGGTAGAGCAGTTCTTC. It encodes CASSLVTGVEQFF.

This chain uses TRBV10-3 with TRBJ2-1, with 13 bases identical to TRBD2. Germline CDR1 ENHRY, CDR2 SYGVKD. The CDR3 loop spans 15 amino acids. The ends lost 4 bases at V and 4 bases at J; junction bases unmatched: 1. The CDR3 loop is CAISGTSGGYNEQFF. The DNA for the CDR3 is TGTGCCATCAGTGGGACTAGCGGGGGATACAATGAGCAGTTCTTC.

This clone has a single count. The chain employs TRBV18 and TRBJ2-7; TRBD2 matches 9 bases. The CDR3 loop spans 14 amino acids. The V gene end was trimmed by 3 bases and the J gene end by 6 bases; junction bases not matched to a gene: 6. Per germline, CDR1 KGHSH and CDR2 LQKENI. The CDR3 nucleotides are TGTGCCAGCTCACCGGGACTAGCACTTTCCGAGCAGTACTTC. It codes for CASSPGLALSEQYF.

The J gene is TRBJ1-6, the V gene TRBV7-9; no firm D call. This CDR3 has 15 amino acids. The germline gives CDR1 SEHNR, CDR2 FQNEAQ (reference sequence). The germline V and J ends were trimmed by 1 base and 5 bases, with 9 bases remaining between them. The CDR3 sequence is CASSLVGVHNSPLHF. Here the CDR3 DNA reads TGTGCCAGCAGCTTAGTCGGGGTTCATAATTCACCCCTCCACTTT.

There are a few counts of this clone. This chain uses TRBV11-2 with TRBJ1-1, with D tentatively TRBD1 (6 bases). The CDR3 has 14 residues. Trimming took off 1 base at V and 5 bases at J, with 11 bases between the two ends. The germline CDR1 and CDR2 sequences are SGHAT and FQNNGV. The CDR3 region has the DNA TGTGCCAGCAGCTTAGGCAGGGGTTTTACTGAAGCTTTCTTT. It specifies CASSLGRGFTEAFF.

This clone showed up just once. This sequence joins TRBV2 and TRBJ1-2; the match to TRBD1 covers 7 bases. Germline V gene lookup returns CDR1 SNHLY and CDR2 FYNNEI. Trimming at V came to 9 bases and at J to 8 bases, leaving 9 bases not matched to a gene. The CDR3 consists of 12 residues. The CDR3 DNA reads TGTGCCAGAACAGGGGTTATTGTGGGCTACACCTTC. The encoded protein is CARTGVIVGYTF.

This sequence joins TRBV7-8 and TRBJ2-7, with D possibly being TRBD2 (6 bases). The V end was cut by 6 bases, the J end by 6 bases, with 15 bases between. This CDR3 spans 13 amino acids. Germline V gene lookup returns CDR1 SGHVS and CDR2 FQNEAQ. The CDR3 DNA is TGTGCCAGCAGTCATCAGCGGGTCGGCGAGCAGTACTTC. Translated, it gives CASSHQRVGEQYF.

The chain links TRBV7-2 to TRBJ2-7; TRBD2 might be the D (5 bases). CDR1 and CDR2 (germline): SGHTA, FQGNSA. This CDR3 is built from 13 residues. Deletions cut 5 bases from V and 8 bases from J, with 16 bases between. In DNA form, the CDR3 reads TGTGCCAGCAGCCCAAGGGCTAGCTTCAAGCAGTACTTC. Translated, it gives CASSPRASFKQYF.

The chain carries TRBV5-1 and TRBJ2-4; 9 bases agree with TRBD1. Trimming cost V 0 bases and J 1 base; bases outside gene matches: 17. Looked up from germline, CDR1 is SGHRS and CDR2 is YFSETQ. The CDR3 spans 21 residues. CDR3 sequence reads: CASSLVGWSGQGGFAKNIQYF. The CDR3, as DNA: TGCGCCAGCAGCTTGGTTGGGTGGTCGGGACAGGGAGGATTCGCCAAAAACATTCAGTACTTC.

J is TRBJ2-1 and V is TRBV2, with D perhaps matching TRBD1 (7 bases). V was cut by 4 bases and J by 5 bases, with 27 bases left in between. Germline lookup yields CDR1 SNHLY and CDR2 FYNNEI. This CDR3 has 19 residues. CDR3 region: CASSVRPQGGGTSHNEQFF. CDR3 nucleotides: TGTGCCAGCAGTGTTCGCCCACAAGGGGGCGGGACTTCGCACAATGAGCAGTTCTTC.

This chain connects TRBV13 to TRBJ2-7; 8 nucleotides match TRBD1. Germline CDR1 PRHDT, CDR2 FYEKMQ (reference sequence). This CDR3 spans 15 amino acids. Losses at the gene ends were 7 bases for V and 0 bases for J; bases not matched to a gene: 8. CDR3 bases: TGTGCCAGCAACCCCCGGGACAGGCCCTCCTACGAGCAGTACTTC. Protein sequence: CASNPRDRPSYEQYF.

This rearrangement joins TRBV30 to TRBJ1-2; D gene unclear. Germline CDR1 GTSNPN, CDR2 SVGIG (reference sequence). The CDR3 loop spans 13 amino acids. Deletions cut 8 bases from V and 8 bases from J, with 21 bases between. The CDR3 is CARLGSLKDGYTF. The DNA for the CDR3 is TGTGCCCGTTTGGGCAGTTTGAAAGACGGCTACACCTTC.

The chain recombines TRBV18 with TRBJ1-2, with a possible D match to TRBD1 (5 bases). In germline, CDR1 is KGHSH, CDR2 LQKENI. This CDR3 contains 16 residues. The V and J ends lost 0 bases and 4 bases respectively, with 15 bases between them. In DNA, the CDR3 is TGTGCCAGCTCACCACCCGGGACGGAGGGGAGCTATGGCTACACCTTC. This encodes CASSPPGTEGSYGYTF.

Here the CDR3 DNA reads TGTGCCAGTAGTATTAGCCCCGGGGAGCTGTTTTTT. Translation: CASSISPGELFF. The chain uses TRBV19 and TRBJ2-2; D is unresolved. Germline CDR1 and CDR2: LNHDA and SQIVND (reference sequence). Trimming removed 3 bases from V and 6 bases from J, with 5 bases in between. CDR3 length: 12 residues.

In the case of this clone: The same CDR3 also results from other DNA sequences found in this sample. The chain is built from TRBV18 and TRBJ1-1; possibly TRBD1 for D (6 bases). V dropped 4 bases and J dropped 2 bases, with 8 bases sitting between them. The CDR3 is made up of 13 amino acids. Germline CDR1 is KGHSH and CDR2 is LQKENI. CDR3 bases: TGTGCCAGCTCACAACAGGGAAACACTGAAGCTTTCTTT. Protein product: CASSQQGNTEAFF.

This clone appeared a few times. This chain links TRBV5-1 with TRBJ1-1, with D possibly matching TRBD1 (6 bases). This CDR3 has 13 amino acids. Between the trimmed V and J ends, which lost 0 bases and 7 bases, there was a span of 10 bases. Germline V CDR1 and CDR2: SGHRS, YFSETQ. The CDR3 nucleotides read TGCGCCAGCAGCTTGGTGCAGGGGAGTGAAGCTTTCTTT. Encoded protein: CASSLVQGSEAFF.

This chain links TRBV2 with TRBJ2-1; 9 nucleotides agree with TRBD2. The ends lost 8 bases at V and 1 base at J; junction bases unmatched: 21. Germline CDR1 and CDR2: SNHLY and FYNNEI. There are 20 residues in the CDR3. The CDR3 DNA reads as TGTGCCAGCCGGCGGGGGGCTAGCGGGACCAGAAGAGGATCCTACAATGAGCAGTTCTTC. Its protein is CASRRGASGTRRGSYNEQFF.